Below are 17 T cell receptor beta chains sequenced from a single sample in a study of T cells in Graves' hyperthyroidism and ophthalmopathy. RNA transcripts were the template for amplifying TCR beta CDR3 regions. The TCR CDR3 first-round RT-PCR relied on the HTBI primer set. Via MiXCR, TCRdb re-called the multiplex PCR reads, giving one row per CDR3 protein. The sample carries roughly 300,000 distinct CDR3 sequences, roughly 13% recorded once. The sequencing input was blood. The receptors derive from a woman aged 30 to 39 with Graves' hyperthyroidism.

This clonotype was seen repeatedly, ten times or more. This chain uses TRBV28 with TRBJ2-7; 8 nucleotides line up with TRBD2. This CDR3 contains 13 residues. Germline V CDR1 and CDR2: MDHEN, SYDVKM. V gave up 8 bases and J gave up 3 bases; unmatched junction bases: 6. This chain's CDR3 is CASGLSGSYEQYF. CDR3 nucleotides: TGTGCCAGCGGATTGAGCGGGAGCTACGAGCAGTACTTC. Based on the CDR3 plus reference TRBV28 and TRBJ2-7, the full variable domain is DVKVTQSSRYLVKRTGEKVFLECVQDMDHENMFWYRQDPGLGLRLIYFSYDVKMKEKGDIPEGYSVSREKKERFSLILESASTNQTSMYLCASGLSGSYEQYFGPGTRLTVT.

The V call is TRBV6-1, the J call TRBJ2-7; D tentatively reads TRBD1 or TRBD2 (6 bases each). This CDR3 is built from 16 residues. The germline V gene encodes CDR1 MNHNS and CDR2 SASEGT. V was trimmed by 7 bases and J by 2 bases, leaving 21 bases between them. The CDR3 DNA sequence: TGTGCCAGCACATGGGACCCTTCTAGGGGGGCCTACGAGCAGTACTTC. This codes for CASTWDPSRGAYEQYF.

The gene calls are TRBV29-1 and TRBJ2-1; 9 bases map to TRBD2. The germline gives CDR1 SQVTM, CDR2 ANQGSEA. V gave up 1 base and J gave up 6 bases; unmatched junction bases: 7. The CDR3 loop spans 15 amino acids. The CDR3: CSVEGAGGPFNEQFF. CDR3 in DNA: TGCAGCGTTGAAGGGGCGGGAGGGCCCTTCAATGAGCAGTTCTTC.

Only a few counts were recorded for this clonotype. The rearrangement joins TRBV20-1 to TRBJ2-6; TRBD2 matches at 11 bases. CDR1 and CDR2 (germline): DFQATT, SNEGSKA (reference sequence). This CDR3 is built from 16 residues. Losses at the gene ends were 6 bases for V and 1 base for J; bases not matched to a gene: 5. This chain's CDR3 is CSAAGLAASGANVLTF. In nucleotides, the CDR3 is TGCAGTGCGGCGGGACTAGCGGCTTCTGGGGCCAACGTCCTGACTTTC.

This clonotype was counted a few times. The V and J genes are TRBV30 and TRBJ2-1; no clear D. Trimming stripped 1 base from V and 3 bases from J, with 13 bases between. This CDR3 is built from 15 residues. Germline CDR1 reads GTSNPN; CDR2 reads SVGIG (reference sequence). The CDR3 loop is CAWSARLGFYNEQFF. DNA for the CDR3: TGTGCCTGGAGTGCCCGGTTAGGATTCTACAATGAGCAGTTCTTC.

The rearrangement joins TRBV7-9 to TRBJ2-3; D remains unclear. The germline V gene encodes CDR1 SEHNR and CDR2 FQNEAQ (reference sequence). The CDR3 contains 18 residues. V lost 1 base, J lost 0 bases, and 17 bases lay in between. CDR3 loop: CASSLGSLGYRSTDTQYF. The CDR3 DNA reads as TGTGCCAGCAGCTTAGGGAGCTTAGGTTATCGGAGCACAGATACGCAGTATTTT. The variable domain in full, completed from reference TRBV7-9 and TRBJ2-3, reads DTGVSQNPRHKITKRGQNVTFRCDPISEHNRLYWYRQTLGQGPEFLTYFQNEAQLEKSRLLSDRFSAERPKGSFSTLEIQRTEQGDSAMYLCASSLGSLGYRSTDTQYFGPGTRLTVL.

The chain has TRBV29-1 and TRBJ2-7, with D perhaps matching TRBD2 (6 bases). From germline, CDR1 is SQVTM and CDR2 ANQGSEA. The CDR3 is 12 amino acids. V was trimmed by 5 bases and J by 0 bases, leaving 8 bases between them. The DNA of the CDR3 is TGCAGCGTTCGGGAGAGCTCCTACGAGCAGTACTTC. This sequence encodes CSVRESSYEQYF.

This clonotype was detected many times. V usage is TRBV28 and J usage is TRBJ2-6; no firm D call. Germline V gene lookup returns CDR1 MDHEN and CDR2 SYDVKM. V was pared by 2 bases and J by 0 bases, with 20 bases between. The CDR3 is 20 amino acids. The CDR3 DNA reads TGTGCCAGCAGTTTAAGGACCGTCCCGGCCCTCGGCTCTGGGGCCAACGTCCTGACTTTC. This gives the protein CASSLRTVPALGSGANVLTF.

Only a few counts were recorded for this clonotype. The chain recombines TRBV7-2 with TRBJ1-2; no clear D gene. Germline V gene sequence: CDR1 SGHTA, CDR2 FQGNSA. Trimming took 1 base from V and 7 from J, leaving 13 bases between them. There are 14 residues in the CDR3. The CDR3 DNA reads as TGTGCCAGCAGCTTAGATTTCGACGGTTTTGGCTACACCTTC. Translated: CASSLDFDGFGYTF.

This clonotype was seen only a few times. This chain joins TRBV20-1 and TRBJ2-5, with TRBD2 matching over 12 bases. Germline V gene lookup returns CDR1 DFQATT and CDR2 SNEGSKA (reference sequence). The CDR3 totals 13 residues. Here the CDR3 reads CSLGLAGKETQYF. CDR3 in DNA: TGCAGCCTCGGACTAGCGGGAAAAGAGACCCAGTACTTC.

The sample holds a few counts of this clonotype. This chain connects TRBV20-1 to TRBJ1-6; D is ambiguous. V was trimmed by 0 bases and J by 5 bases, leaving 11 bases between them. This CDR3 contains 15 residues. Germline lookup yields CDR1 DFQATT and CDR2 SNEGSKA (reference sequence). The CDR3 nucleotides are TGCAGTGCTAGAGATCTGGTTACGGATAATTCACCCCTCCACTTT. Translating gives CSARDLVTDNSPLHF.

This clonotype was counted between two and nine times. The V gene is TRBV15, the J gene TRBJ2-5, with TRBD2 matching over 7 bases. Trimming at V came to 0 bases and at J to 7 bases, leaving 8 bases not matched to a gene. CDR1 is LNHNV, CDR2 YYDKDF, per germline (reference sequence). The CDR3 length is 15 residues. For the CDR3, the DNA is TGTGCCACCAGCAGAGATGAGCGGGGAAGCGGGACCCAGTACTTC. Its translation is CATSRDERGSGTQYF.

This clonotype was seen only a few times. The V call is TRBV19, the J call TRBJ2-2; 7 bases map to TRBD1. CDR1 is LNHDA, CDR2 SQIVND, per germline (reference sequence). J lost 7 bases, V lost 5 bases, and 4 bases had no gene match. The CDR3 spans 13 residues. The CDR3 DNA follows: TGTGCCAGTAGTCCTACAGGGGTCGGGGAGCTGTTTTTT. It specifies CASSPTGVGELFF.

This chain joins TRBV6-2 or TRBV6-3 and TRBJ2-7, with D tentatively TRBD2 (6 bases). The CDR3 sequence is 13 residues long. The ends were cut back, 6 bases at V and 7 bases at J, with 16 bases in the middle. Germline V CDR1 and CDR2: MNHEY, SVGEGT. CDR3 nucleotide sequence: TGTGCCAGCAGCCTCGGACTAATCGGTGAGCAGTACTTC. It translates to CASSLGLIGEQYF.

This clonotype came up many times. The rearrangement links TRBV12-3 or TRBV12-4 to TRBJ1-1; 7 nucleotides align to TRBD1. The CDR3 is 14 amino acids. V was clipped by 4 bases and J by 0 bases; unmatched bases: 2. The CDR3 DNA sequence: TGTGCCAGCAGTTCGACAGGGATGAACACTGAAGCTTTCTTT. This translates into CASSSTGMNTEAFF.

This clonotype occurred many times. The genes are TRBV6-2 or TRBV6-3 and TRBJ2-3; 7 bases are shared with TRBD2. Per germline, CDR1 MNHEY and CDR2 SVGEGT. CDR3 length: 12 amino acids. Trimming removed 10 bases from V and 3 bases from J; junction bases left unmatched: 4. CDR3 protein: CATGRETDTQYF. CDR3 nucleotide sequence: TGTGCCACTGGGAGGGAGACAGATACGCAGTATTTT.

This clonotype has at least ten counts. The rearrangement joins TRBV20-1 to TRBJ2-3; D possibly corresponds to TRBD1 (5 bases). The V gene's germline CDR1 is DFQATT and CDR2 SNEGSKA (reference sequence). This CDR3 spans 14 amino acids. Deletions cut 3 bases from V and 5 bases from J, with 15 bases between. The CDR3 here is CSAREGDWEDTQYF. The CDR3 nucleotides are TGCAGTGCTAGGGAAGGGGATTGGGAAGATACGCAGTATTTT.